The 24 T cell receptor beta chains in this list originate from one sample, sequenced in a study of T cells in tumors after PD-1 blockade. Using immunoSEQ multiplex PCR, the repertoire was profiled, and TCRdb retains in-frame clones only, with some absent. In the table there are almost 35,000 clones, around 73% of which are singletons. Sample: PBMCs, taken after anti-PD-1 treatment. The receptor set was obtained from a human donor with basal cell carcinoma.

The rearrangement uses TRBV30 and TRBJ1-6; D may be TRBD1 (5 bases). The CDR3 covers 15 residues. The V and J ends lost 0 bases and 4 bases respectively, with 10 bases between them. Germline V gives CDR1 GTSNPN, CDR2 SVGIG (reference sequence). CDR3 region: CAWSVPGPYNSPLHF. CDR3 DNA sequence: TGTGCCTGGAGTGTACCGGGACCATATAATTCACCCCTCCACTTT.

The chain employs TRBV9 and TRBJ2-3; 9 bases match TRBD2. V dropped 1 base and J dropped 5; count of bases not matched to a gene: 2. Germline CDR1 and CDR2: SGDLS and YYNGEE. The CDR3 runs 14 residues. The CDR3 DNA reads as TGTGCCAGCAGCGTAAGCGGGGGGTTAGATACGCAGTATTTT. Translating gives CASSVSGGLDTQYF.

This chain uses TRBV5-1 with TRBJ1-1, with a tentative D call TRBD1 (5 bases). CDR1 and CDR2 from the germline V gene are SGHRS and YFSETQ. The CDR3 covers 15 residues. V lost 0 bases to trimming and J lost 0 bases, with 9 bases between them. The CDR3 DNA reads TGCGCCAGCAGCTTGGGAACAGGAGTGAACACTGAAGCTTTCTTT. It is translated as CASSLGTGVNTEAFF.

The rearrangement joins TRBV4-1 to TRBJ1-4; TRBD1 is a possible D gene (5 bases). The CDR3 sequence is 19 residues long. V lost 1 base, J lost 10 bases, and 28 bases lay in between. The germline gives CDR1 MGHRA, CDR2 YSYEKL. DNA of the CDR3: TGCGCCAGCAGCCAAGTAGGTGGGAGACAAAGGGAAAGTACAGGAAAACTGTTTTTT. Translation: CASSQVGGRQRESTGKLFF.

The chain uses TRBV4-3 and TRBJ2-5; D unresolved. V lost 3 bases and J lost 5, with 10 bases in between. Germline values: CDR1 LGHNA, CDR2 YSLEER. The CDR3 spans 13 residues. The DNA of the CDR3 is TGCGCCAGCAGCCATATCAGGTGGGAGACCCAGTACTTC. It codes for CASSHIRWETQYF.

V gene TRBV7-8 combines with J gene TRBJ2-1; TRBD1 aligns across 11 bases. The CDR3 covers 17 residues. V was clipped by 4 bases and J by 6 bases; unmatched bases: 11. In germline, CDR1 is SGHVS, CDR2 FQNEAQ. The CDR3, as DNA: TGTGCCAGCAGCTCCTTCCCATCCGGGACAGGGGGCAATGAGCAGTTCTTC. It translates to CASSSFPSGTGGNEQFF.

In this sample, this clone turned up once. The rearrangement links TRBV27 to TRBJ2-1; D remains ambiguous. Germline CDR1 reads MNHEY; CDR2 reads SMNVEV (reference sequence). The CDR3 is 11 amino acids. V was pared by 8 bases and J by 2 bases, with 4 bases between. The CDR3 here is CASRTYNEQFF. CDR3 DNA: TGTGCCAGCCGGACCTACAATGAGCAGTTCTTC.

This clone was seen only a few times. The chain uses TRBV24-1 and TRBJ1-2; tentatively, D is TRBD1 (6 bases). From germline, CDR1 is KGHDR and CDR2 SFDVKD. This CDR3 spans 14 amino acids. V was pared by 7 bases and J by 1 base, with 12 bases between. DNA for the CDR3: TGTGCCACCAGCGGACAGAAGATTAACTATGGCTACACCTTC. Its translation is CATSGQKINYGYTF.

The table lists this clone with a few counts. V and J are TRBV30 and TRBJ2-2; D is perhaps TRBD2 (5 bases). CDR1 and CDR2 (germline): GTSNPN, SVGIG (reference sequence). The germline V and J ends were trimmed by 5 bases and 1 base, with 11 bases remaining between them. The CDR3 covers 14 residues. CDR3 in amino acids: CAWEGFWNTGELFF. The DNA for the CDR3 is TGTGCCTGGGAGGGCTTCTGGAACACCGGGGAGCTGTTTTTT. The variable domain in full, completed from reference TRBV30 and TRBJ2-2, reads SQTIHQWPATLVQPVGSPLSLECTVEGTSNPNLYWYRQAAGRGLQLLFYSVGIGQISSEVPQNLSASRPQDRQFILSSKKLLLSDSGFYLCAWEGFWNTGELFFGEGSRLTVL.

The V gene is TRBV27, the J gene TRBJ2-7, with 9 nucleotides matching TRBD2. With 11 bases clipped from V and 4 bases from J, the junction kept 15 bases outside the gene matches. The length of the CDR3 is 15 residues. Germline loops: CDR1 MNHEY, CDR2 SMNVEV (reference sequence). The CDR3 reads CAYFLRGLARYEQYF. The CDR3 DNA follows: TGTGCCTACTTCCTTAGAGGACTAGCGAGATACGAGCAGTACTTC.

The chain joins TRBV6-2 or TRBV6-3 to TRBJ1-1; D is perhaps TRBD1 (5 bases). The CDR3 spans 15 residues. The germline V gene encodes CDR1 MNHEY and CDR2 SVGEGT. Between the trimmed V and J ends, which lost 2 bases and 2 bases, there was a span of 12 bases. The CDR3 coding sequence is TGTGCCAGCAGTTACGGGCGCAGGGTTAACACTGAAGCTTTCTTT. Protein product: CASSYGRRVNTEAFF.

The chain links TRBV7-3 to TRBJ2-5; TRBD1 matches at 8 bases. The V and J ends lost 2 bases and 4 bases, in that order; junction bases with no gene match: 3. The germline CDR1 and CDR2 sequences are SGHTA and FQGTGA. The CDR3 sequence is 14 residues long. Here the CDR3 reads CASSLAGGGETQYF. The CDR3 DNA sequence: TGTGCCAGCAGCTTAGCAGGGGGCGGAGAGACCCAGTACTTC.

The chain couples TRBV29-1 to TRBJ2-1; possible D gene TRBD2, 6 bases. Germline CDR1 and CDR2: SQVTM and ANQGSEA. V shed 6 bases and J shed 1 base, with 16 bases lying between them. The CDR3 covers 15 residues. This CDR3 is CSVRSASASYNEQFF. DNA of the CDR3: TGCAGCGTCAGATCGGCTAGCGCGTCCTACAATGAGCAGTTCTTC.

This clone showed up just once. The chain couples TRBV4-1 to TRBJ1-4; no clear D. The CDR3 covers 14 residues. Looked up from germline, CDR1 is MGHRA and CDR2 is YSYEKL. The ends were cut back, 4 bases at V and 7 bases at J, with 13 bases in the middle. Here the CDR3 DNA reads TGCGCCAGCAGCCCCGAAAAGATCCGTGAAAAACTGTTTTTT. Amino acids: CASSPEKIREKLFF.

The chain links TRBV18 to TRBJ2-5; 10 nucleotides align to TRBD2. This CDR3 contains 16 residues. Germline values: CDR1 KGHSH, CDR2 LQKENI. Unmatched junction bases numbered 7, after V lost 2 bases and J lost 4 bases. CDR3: CASSPKQQREGETQYF. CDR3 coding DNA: TGTGCCAGCTCACCAAAACAACAGCGGGAGGGAGAGACCCAGTACTTC.

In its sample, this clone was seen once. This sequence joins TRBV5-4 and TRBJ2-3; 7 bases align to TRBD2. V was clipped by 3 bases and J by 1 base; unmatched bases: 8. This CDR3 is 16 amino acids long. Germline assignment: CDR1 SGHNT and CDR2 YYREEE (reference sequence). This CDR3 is CASSSPHRGGTDTQYF. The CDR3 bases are TGTGCCAGCAGCTCGCCACACCGGGGGGGCACAGATACGCAGTATTTT.

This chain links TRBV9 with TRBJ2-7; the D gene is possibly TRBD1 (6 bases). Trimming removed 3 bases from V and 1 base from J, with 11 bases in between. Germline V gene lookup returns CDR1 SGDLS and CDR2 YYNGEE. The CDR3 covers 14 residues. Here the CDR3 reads CASSALQGSYEQYF. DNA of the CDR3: TGTGCCAGCAGCGCGTTACAGGGATCCTACGAGCAGTACTTC.

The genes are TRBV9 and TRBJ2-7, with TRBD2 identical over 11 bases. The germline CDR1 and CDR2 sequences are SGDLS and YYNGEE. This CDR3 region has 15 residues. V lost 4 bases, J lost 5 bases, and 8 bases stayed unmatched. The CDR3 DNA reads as TGTGCCAGCAGCCCGACTAGCGGGGTAGCCCACGAGCAGTACTTC. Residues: CASSPTSGVAHEQYF.

The DNA of the CDR3 is TGTGCCAGCAGCAGTAGACTAGCGGGGGACCCCACAGATACGCAGTATTTT. Encoded protein: CASSSRLAGDPTDTQYF. The chain joins TRBV9 to TRBJ2-3; 12 bases are a match to TRBD2. Germline CDR1 reads SGDLS; CDR2 reads YYNGEE. The CDR3 spans 17 residues. V trimming: 4 bases; J trimming: 2 bases; junction bases outside the gene matches: 8.

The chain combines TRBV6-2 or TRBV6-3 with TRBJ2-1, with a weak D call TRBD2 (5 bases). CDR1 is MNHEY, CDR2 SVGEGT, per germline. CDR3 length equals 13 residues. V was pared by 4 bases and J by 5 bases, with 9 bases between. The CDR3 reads CASSSDLNNEQFF. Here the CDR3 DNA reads TGTGCCAGCAGTTCGGACTTGAACAATGAGCAGTTCTTC.

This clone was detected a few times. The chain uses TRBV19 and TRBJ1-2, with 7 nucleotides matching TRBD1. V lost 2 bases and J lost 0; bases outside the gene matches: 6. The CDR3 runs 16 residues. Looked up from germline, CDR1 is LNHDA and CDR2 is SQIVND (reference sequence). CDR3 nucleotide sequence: TGTGCCAGTAGTATACGGAAAGACAGGGCTAACTATGGCTACACCTTC. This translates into CASSIRKDRANYGYTF.

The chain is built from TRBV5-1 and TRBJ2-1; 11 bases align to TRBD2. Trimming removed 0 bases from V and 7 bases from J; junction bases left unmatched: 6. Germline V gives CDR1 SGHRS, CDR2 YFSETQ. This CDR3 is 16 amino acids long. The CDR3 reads CASSLASGLAGNEQFF. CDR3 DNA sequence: TGCGCCAGCAGCTTGGCCTCTGGACTAGCGGGTAATGAGCAGTTCTTC.

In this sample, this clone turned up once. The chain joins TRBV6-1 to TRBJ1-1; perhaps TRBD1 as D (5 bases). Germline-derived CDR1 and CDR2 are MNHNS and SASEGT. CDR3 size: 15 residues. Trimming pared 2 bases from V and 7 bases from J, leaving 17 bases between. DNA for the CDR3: TGTGCCAGCAGTGAAACCGGGACCGTAAGGCTTGAAGCTTTCTTT. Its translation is CASSETGTVRLEAFF.

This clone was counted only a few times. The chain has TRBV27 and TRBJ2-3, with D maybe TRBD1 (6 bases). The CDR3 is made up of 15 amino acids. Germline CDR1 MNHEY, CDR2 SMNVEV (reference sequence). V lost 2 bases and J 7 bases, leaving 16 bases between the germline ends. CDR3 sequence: CASSLRTAITNTQYF. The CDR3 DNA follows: TGTGCCAGCAGTTTACGGACAGCGATCACCAATACGCAGTATTTT.